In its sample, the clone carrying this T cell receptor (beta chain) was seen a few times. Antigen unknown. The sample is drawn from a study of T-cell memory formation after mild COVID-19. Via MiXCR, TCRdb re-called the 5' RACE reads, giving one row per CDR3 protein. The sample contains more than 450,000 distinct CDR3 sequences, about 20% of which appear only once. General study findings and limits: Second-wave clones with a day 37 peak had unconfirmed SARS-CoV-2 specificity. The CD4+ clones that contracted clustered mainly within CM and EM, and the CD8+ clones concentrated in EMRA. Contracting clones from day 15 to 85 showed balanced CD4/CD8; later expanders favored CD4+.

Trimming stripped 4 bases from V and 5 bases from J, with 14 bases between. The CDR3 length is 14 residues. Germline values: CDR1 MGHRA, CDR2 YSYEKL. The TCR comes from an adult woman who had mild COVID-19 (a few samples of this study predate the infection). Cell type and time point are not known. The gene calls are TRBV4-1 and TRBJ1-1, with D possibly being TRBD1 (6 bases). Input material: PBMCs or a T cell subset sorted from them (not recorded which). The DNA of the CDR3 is TGCGCCAGCAGCCTAGGACCAGGGGTTACTGAAGCTTTCTTT. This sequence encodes CASSLGPGVTEAFF.